The rows below give T cell receptor beta chains drawn from one sample of a study of blood T cell repertoires in COVID-19. Generated by immunoSEQ multiplex PCR, the TCRdb table keeps only in-frame clones and is missing some. The sample holds 190,000 or so clones; more than 60% are singletons and the top ten take approximately 13%. Source material: peripheral blood. All receptors derive from a middle-aged man who had recovered from COVID-19. Each CDR3 is given with its conserved first and last residue. Each record gives: CDR3 protein, CDR3 DNA, clone size, D gene, J gene, V gene, CDR3 length. The D gene is left open where the match is weak. The size entry is marked missing in some rows and otherwise reads once, few, many or a size class.

CDR3aa: CATSRSGRENQPQHF; CDR3nt: TGTGCCACCAGCCGAAGTGGTAGGGAGAATCAGCCCCAGCATTTT; abundance: few; d_gene: .; j_gene: TRBJ1-5; v_gene: TRBV15; len: 15
CDR3aa: CASSQGSGTRQFF; CDR3nt: TGTGCCAGCAGCCAAGGTTCCGGGACTCGACAGTTCTTC; abundance: .; d_gene: .; j_gene: TRBJ2-1; v_gene: TRBV4-2; len: 13
CDR3aa: CAWAGQGSSIYVLEQYF; CDR3nt: TGTGCCTGGGCGGGACAGGGCAGTTCCATCTACGTGTTGGAGCAGTACTTC; abundance: .; d_gene: TRBD1; j_gene: TRBJ2-7; v_gene: TRBV30; len: 17
CDR3aa: CASRGLANTGELFF; CDR3nt: TGTGCCAGCCGGGGGTTGGCGAACACCGGGGAGCTGTTTTTT; abundance: few; d_gene: .; j_gene: TRBJ2-2; v_gene: TRBV11-2; len: 14
CDR3aa: CASSPGDRFYNSPLHF; CDR3nt: TGTGCCAGCTCACCGGGGGACAGGTTTTATAATTCACCCCTCCACTTT; abundance: .; d_gene: TRBD1; j_gene: TRBJ1-6; v_gene: TRBV18; len: 16
CDR3aa: CASSQGLLSYEQYF; CDR3nt: TGTGCCAGCAGTCAGGGGCTGCTCTCCTACGAGCAGTACTTC; abundance: .; d_gene: .; j_gene: TRBJ2-7; v_gene: TRBV6-5; len: 14
CDR3aa: CASSARWRPGVSGTYNEQFF; CDR3nt: TGCGCCAGCAGTGCTAGGTGGAGGCCTGGTGTTAGCGGAACCTACAATGAGCAGTTCTTC; abundance: .; d_gene: .; j_gene: TRBJ2-1; v_gene: TRBV10-1; len: 20
CDR3aa: CASSPDYGELFF; CDR3nt: TGTGCCAGCAGCCCTGACTACGGGGAGCTGTTTTTT; abundance: .; d_gene: .; j_gene: TRBJ2-2; v_gene: TRBV7-3; len: 12
CDR3aa: CASSLRWEKLYEQYF; CDR3nt: TGTGCCAGCAGTTTAAGGTGGGAGAAACTGTACGAGCAGTACTTC; abundance: .; d_gene: .; j_gene: TRBJ2-7; v_gene: TRBV27; len: 15
CDR3aa: CASSYRTAGRYTQYF; CDR3nt: TGTGCCAGCAGCTACCGGACAGCCGGACGATATACGCAGTATTTT; abundance: .; d_gene: .; j_gene: TRBJ2-3; v_gene: TRBV9; len: 15
CDR3aa: CASSQGEEAFEAFF; CDR3nt: TGTGCCAGCAGCCAAGGGGAGGAGGCTTTCGAAGCTTTCTTT; abundance: .; d_gene: .; j_gene: TRBJ1-1; v_gene: TRBV4-2; len: 14
CDR3aa: CASSQAQGSGSGNTIYF; CDR3nt: TGTGCCAGCAGCCAAGCTCAAGGTTCGGGCTCTGGAAACACCATATATTTT; abundance: .; d_gene: .; j_gene: TRBJ1-3; v_gene: TRBV4-2; len: 17
CDR3aa: CASRETGGNTEAFF; CDR3nt: TGTGCCAGCAGGGAAACAGGGGGTAACACTGAAGCTTTCTTT; abundance: .; d_gene: TRBD1; j_gene: TRBJ1-1; v_gene: TRBV6-6; len: 14
CDR3aa: CASSLGRDSYNEQFF; CDR3nt: TGTGCCAGCAGCTTAGGCCGAGACTCCTACAATGAGCAGTTCTTC; abundance: .; d_gene: .; j_gene: TRBJ2-1; v_gene: TRBV7-7; len: 15
CDR3aa: CASSQDRQREGLGADTQYF; CDR3nt: TGTGCCAGCAGCCAAGATAGACAGCGGGAGGGCCTGGGGGCAGATACGCAGTATTTT; abundance: .; d_gene: TRBD2; j_gene: TRBJ2-3; v_gene: TRBV3-1/TRBV3-2; len: 19
CDR3aa: CASSQDSRTSGRLGKFNEQFF; CDR3nt: TGCGCCAGCAGCCAAGATTCCCGGACTAGCGGGAGGCTCGGCAAATTCAATGAGCAGTTCTTC; abundance: .; d_gene: TRBD2; j_gene: TRBJ2-1; v_gene: TRBV4-1; len: 21
CDR3aa: CATSRDRGGGSYNEQFF; CDR3nt: TGTGCCACCAGCAGAGACCGAGGGGGGGGCTCCTACAATGAGCAGTTCTTC; abundance: once; d_gene: .; j_gene: TRBJ2-1; v_gene: TRBV15; len: 17
CDR3aa: CSASSGWKDTQYF; CDR3nt: TGCAGTGCTAGTTCCGGGTGGAAAGATACGCAGTATTTT; abundance: .; d_gene: .; j_gene: TRBJ2-3; v_gene: TRBV20-1; len: 13
CDR3aa: CASSVGQGGTEAFF; CDR3nt: TGCGCCAGCAGCGTTGGACAGGGGGGAACTGAAGCTTTCTTT; abundance: .; d_gene: TRBD1; j_gene: TRBJ1-1; v_gene: TRBV5-1; len: 14
CDR3aa: CASSPQDRGEQYF; CDR3nt: TGCGCCAGCAGCCCGCAGGACCGCGGGGAGCAGTACTTC; abundance: .; d_gene: .; j_gene: TRBJ2-7; v_gene: TRBV5-1; len: 13
CDR3aa: CASSHASVRTQGYTF; CDR3nt: TGTGCCAGCAGCCACGCTAGCGTAAGGACTCAAGGCTACACCTTC; abundance: few; d_gene: .; j_gene: TRBJ1-2; v_gene: TRBV3-1/TRBV3-2; len: 15
CDR3aa: CASSAAGGPGQYF; CDR3nt: TGCGCCAGCAGTGCGGCGGGAGGGCCGGGACAGTACTTC; abundance: .; d_gene: TRBD2; j_gene: TRBJ2-7; v_gene: TRBV10-1; len: 13
CDR3aa: CASSPRLAGAQETQYF; CDR3nt: TGTGCCAGCTCACCACGACTAGCGGGAGCACAAGAGACCCAGTACTTC; abundance: .; d_gene: TRBD2; j_gene: TRBJ2-5; v_gene: TRBV18; len: 16
CDR3aa: CASSPPVGDEQFF; CDR3nt: TGTGCCAGCAGCCCCCCCGTGGGAGATGAGCAGTTCTTC; abundance: .; d_gene: .; j_gene: TRBJ2-1; v_gene: TRBV9; len: 13
CDR3aa: CAWSRGTNEKLFF; CDR3nt: TGTGCCTGGAGTAGGGGTACTAATGAAAAACTGTTTTTT; abundance: few; d_gene: .; j_gene: TRBJ1-4; v_gene: TRBV30; len: 13
CDR3aa: CASSSTGGAFF; CDR3nt: TGTGCCAGCAGTTCAACAGGGGGAGCTTTCTTT; abundance: .; d_gene: TRBD1; j_gene: TRBJ1-1; v_gene: TRBV28; len: 11
CDR3aa: CASSFGDSAYEQYF; CDR3nt: TGTGCCAGCAGCTTTGGGGACAGCGCCTACGAGCAGTACTTC; abundance: .; d_gene: TRBD1; j_gene: TRBJ2-7; v_gene: TRBV5-6; len: 14
CDR3aa: CASRAQGESTGELFF; CDR3nt: TGTGCCAGTAGAGCACAGGGAGAGAGCACCGGGGAGCTGTTTTTT; abundance: .; d_gene: .; j_gene: TRBJ2-2; v_gene: TRBV19; len: 15
CDR3aa: CASSSALAGGHQETQYF; CDR3nt: TGTGCCAGCAGCTCGGCCCTAGCGGGAGGCCACCAAGAGACCCAGTACTTC; abundance: .; d_gene: TRBD2; j_gene: TRBJ2-5; v_gene: TRBV7-2; len: 17
CDR3aa: CASGSASGKYEQYF; CDR3nt: TGTGCCAGCGGCAGCGCTAGCGGGAAGTACGAGCAGTACTTC; abundance: .; d_gene: TRBD2; j_gene: TRBJ2-7; v_gene: TRBV27; len: 14
CDR3aa: CSVRASGDLYEQYF; CDR3nt: TGCAGCGTTCGGGCTAGCGGGGACCTCTACGAGCAGTACTTC; abundance: .; d_gene: TRBD2; j_gene: TRBJ2-7; v_gene: TRBV29-1; len: 14
CDR3aa: CASSTWTSGRANTQYF; CDR3nt: TGTGCCAGCAGCACTTGGACTAGCGGGAGGGCAAATACGCAGTATTTT; abundance: .; d_gene: TRBD2; j_gene: TRBJ2-3; v_gene: TRBV7-9; len: 16
CDR3aa: CASSSLGLAGGPARDNEQFF; CDR3nt: TGTGCCAGCAGCTCGCTGGGACTAGCGGGAGGCCCCGCGCGTGACAATGAGCAGTTCTTC; abundance: few; d_gene: TRBD2; j_gene: TRBJ2-1; v_gene: TRBV27; len: 20
CDR3aa: CASSPTGTNTEAFF; CDR3nt: TGTGCCAGCTCACCAACAGGGACGAACACTGAAGCTTTCTTT; abundance: .; d_gene: .; j_gene: TRBJ1-1; v_gene: TRBV18; len: 14
CDR3aa: CSVRTSGRSANTGELFF; CDR3nt: TGCAGCGTGAGGACTAGCGGGAGATCCGCGAACACCGGGGAGCTGTTTTTT; abundance: .; d_gene: TRBD2; j_gene: TRBJ2-2; v_gene: TRBV29-1; len: 17
CDR3aa: CASSKRTGGGYQPQHF; CDR3nt: TGTGCCAGCAGCAAACGGACAGGGGGCGGCTATCAGCCCCAGCATTTT; abundance: .; d_gene: TRBD1; j_gene: TRBJ1-5; v_gene: TRBV9; len: 16
CDR3aa: CAISTTGAGNTIYF; CDR3nt: TGTGCCATCAGTACAACAGGGGCTGGAAACACCATATATTTT; abundance: .; d_gene: TRBD1; j_gene: TRBJ1-3; v_gene: TRBV10-3; len: 14
CDR3aa: CASSRRNGLAGKAGELFF; CDR3nt: TGTGCCAGCAGCCGAAGAAACGGACTAGCGGGCAAAGCGGGGGAGCTGTTTTTT; abundance: .; d_gene: TRBD2; j_gene: TRBJ2-2; v_gene: TRBV3-1/TRBV3-2; len: 18
CDR3aa: CASSDGGTYYEQYF; CDR3nt: TGCGCCAGCAGCGACGGGGGGACATACTACGAGCAGTACTTC; abundance: .; d_gene: .; j_gene: TRBJ2-7; v_gene: TRBV5-1; len: 14
CDR3aa: CASMGTGGSYEQYF; CDR3nt: TGTGCCAGCATGGGGACAGGGGGCTCCTACGAGCAGTACTTC; abundance: .; d_gene: TRBD1; j_gene: TRBJ2-7; v_gene: TRBV6-5; len: 14
CDR3aa: CATSRRELAGLYNEQFF; CDR3nt: TGTGCCACCAGCAGAAGGGAACTAGCGGGACTATACAATGAGCAGTTCTTC; abundance: .; d_gene: TRBD2; j_gene: TRBJ2-1; v_gene: TRBV15; len: 17
CDR3aa: CATSDWASNHNEQFF; CDR3nt: TGTGCCACCAGTGATTGGGCTAGCAATCACAATGAGCAGTTCTTC; abundance: few; d_gene: .; j_gene: TRBJ2-1; v_gene: TRBV24-1; len: 15
CDR3aa: CASSIEQGTANTEAFF; CDR3nt: TGTGCCAGTAGTATAGAACAGGGTACGGCGAACACTGAAGCTTTCTTT; abundance: .; d_gene: .; j_gene: TRBJ1-1; v_gene: TRBV19; len: 16
CDR3aa: CASSPATGNGSPLHF; CDR3nt: TGTGCCAGTAGTCCCGCGACAGGGAATGGTTCACCCCTCCACTTT; abundance: .; d_gene: TRBD1; j_gene: TRBJ1-6; v_gene: TRBV19; len: 15
CDR3aa: CASSPAQSIWEGNEAFF; CDR3nt: TGTGCCAGCTCACCGGCCCAATCTATCTGGGAGGGGAATGAAGCTTTCTTT; abundance: .; d_gene: .; j_gene: TRBJ1-1; v_gene: TRBV18; len: 17
CDR3aa: CASSQDRGIQPQHF; CDR3nt: TGTGCCAGCAGCCAGGACAGGGGCATTCAGCCCCAGCATTTT; abundance: few; d_gene: TRBD1; j_gene: TRBJ1-5; v_gene: TRBV5-4; len: 14
CDR3aa: CSVVPLGLAGNTGELFF; CDR3nt: TGCAGCGTTGTGCCCCTCGGACTAGCGGGGAACACCGGGGAGCTGTTTTTT; abundance: .; d_gene: TRBD2; j_gene: TRBJ2-2; v_gene: TRBV29-1; len: 17
CDR3aa: CASSMEQNEKLFF; CDR3nt: TGTGCCAGTAGTATGGAGCAAAATGAAAAACTGTTTTTT; abundance: .; d_gene: .; j_gene: TRBJ1-4; v_gene: TRBV19; len: 13
CDR3aa: CASSRELNTEAFF; CDR3nt: TGTGCCAGCTCCAGGGAATTGAACACTGAAGCTTTCTTT; abundance: .; d_gene: .; j_gene: TRBJ1-1; v_gene: TRBV2; len: 13
CDR3aa: CASSLMASGNNEQFF; CDR3nt: TGTGCCAGCAGCTTGATGGCTAGCGGGAACAATGAGCAGTTCTTC; abundance: few; d_gene: TRBD2; j_gene: TRBJ2-1; v_gene: TRBV5-4; len: 15
CDR3aa: CASSLSGSSYNEQFF; CDR3nt: TGTGCCAGCAGCCTCAGCGGGAGCTCCTACAATGAGCAGTTCTTC; abundance: .; d_gene: TRBD2; j_gene: TRBJ2-1; v_gene: TRBV5-4; len: 15
CDR3aa: CASSPLYGSSYNEQFF; CDR3nt: TGTGCCAGCTCACCACTTTATGGGAGCTCCTACAATGAGCAGTTCTTC; abundance: .; d_gene: .; j_gene: TRBJ2-1; v_gene: TRBV18; len: 16
CDR3aa: CASSERGKRRNEQFF; CDR3nt: TGTGCCAGCAGTGAACGGGGGAAAAGGCGCAATGAGCAGTTCTTC; abundance: once; d_gene: .; j_gene: TRBJ2-1; v_gene: TRBV6-1; len: 15